Sequencing of this TCR beta chain was carried out in a study of T cell responses to AZD1222 COVID-19 vaccine. General study points: Seropositive status at baseline applied to only a handful of AZD1222 recipients. Clonal diversity may have been underestimated, and the donors were mostly white British, with more females than males. Nearly half of the spike-specific TCRs reportedly recognize variant regions that carry no mutations.

Here immunoSEQ multiplex PCR was the method, and the copy in TCRdb shows in-frame clones only, minus some. The top ten clones hold 0.55% of a sample with about 260,000 clones, approximately 93% of them seen once. Trimming at V came to 0 bases and at J to 6 bases, leaving 10 bases not matched to a gene. The CDR3 extends over 17 amino acids. CDR1 is SGHRS and CDR2 is YFSETQ in the germline V gene. Details on this clone: The antigen is undetermined.

This clonotype was sampled from an adult in good health. Sequences were derived from peripheral blood, sampled on day 0 of AZD1222 vaccination. The rearrangement joins TRBV5-1 to TRBJ2-3; 10 bases fit TRBD1. In DNA, the CDR3 is TGCGCCAGCAGCTTGGGCCCGGGACAGGGGTCGACGGATACGCAGTATTTT. Residues: CASSLGPGQGSTDTQYF. The variable domain in full, completed from reference TRBV5-1 and TRBJ2-3, reads KAGVTQTPRYLIKTRGQQVTLSCSPISGHRSVSWYQQTPGQGLQFLFEYFSETQRNKGNFPGRFSGRQFSNSRSEMNVSTLELGDSALYLCASSLGPGQGSTDTQYFGPGTRLTVL.